This TCR beta chain was recorded in a study of T cells in Graves' hyperthyroidism and ophthalmopathy. Germline-derived CDR1 and CDR2 are ENHRY and SYGVKD. V shed 2 bases and J shed 2 bases, with 13 bases lying between them. This CDR3 is built from 15 residues. This clonotype was recorded at least ten times. Using RNA transcripts as the source, TCR beta CDR3 regions were amplified. TCR CDR3 regions were first amplified by RT-PCR with HTBI primers. A single record per CDR3 protein comes from TCRdb applying MiXCR to the multiplex PCR reads. The table lists hundreds of thousands of distinct CDR3 sequences, roughly a quarter of them singletons, with 11% in the top ten. Used for diagnoses were clinical symptoms, serum thyroxine and TRAb, thyroid ultrasound and orbital computed tomography.

This TCR was sampled from a woman aged 25-40 years with Graves' ophthalmopathy. The chain joins TRBV10-3 to TRBJ2-7, with D possibly called TRBD1 or TRBD2 (6 bases each). Sequenced input: blood. The chain's CDR3 is CAISEGPGAAYEQYF. CDR3 DNA: TGTGCCATCAGTGAGGGACCGGGGGCCGCCTACGAGCAGTACTTC.